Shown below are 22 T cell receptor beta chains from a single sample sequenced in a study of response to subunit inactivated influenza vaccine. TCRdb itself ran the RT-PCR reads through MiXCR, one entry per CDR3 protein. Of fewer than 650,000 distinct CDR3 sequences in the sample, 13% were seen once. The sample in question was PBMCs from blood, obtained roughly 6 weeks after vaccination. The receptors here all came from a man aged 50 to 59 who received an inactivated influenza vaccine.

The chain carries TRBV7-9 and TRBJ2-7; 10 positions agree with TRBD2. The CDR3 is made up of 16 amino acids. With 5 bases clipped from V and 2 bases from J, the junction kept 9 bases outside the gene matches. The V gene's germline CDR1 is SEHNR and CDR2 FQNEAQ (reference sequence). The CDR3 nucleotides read TGTGCCAGCAGCCTCCTAGCGGGAGAGCGGCCCTACGAGCAGTACTTC. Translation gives CASSLLAGERPYEQYF.

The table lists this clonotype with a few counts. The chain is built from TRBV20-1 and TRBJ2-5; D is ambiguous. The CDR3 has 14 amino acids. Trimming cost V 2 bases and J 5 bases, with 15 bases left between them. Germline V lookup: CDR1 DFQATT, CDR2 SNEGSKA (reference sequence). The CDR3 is CSARRGDPQETQYF. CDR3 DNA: TGCAGTGCTAGAAGAGGAGACCCCCAGGAGACCCAGTACTTC.

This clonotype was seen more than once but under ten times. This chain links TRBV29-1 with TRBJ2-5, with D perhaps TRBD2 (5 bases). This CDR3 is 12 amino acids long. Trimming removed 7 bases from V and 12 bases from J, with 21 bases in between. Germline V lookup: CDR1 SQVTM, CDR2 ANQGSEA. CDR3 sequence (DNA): TGCAGCGCTGGGGAATCTCTAGACGGGAAGTACTTC. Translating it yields CSAGESLDGKYF. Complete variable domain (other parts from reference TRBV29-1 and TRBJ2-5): SAVISQKPSRDICQRGTSLTIQCQVDSQVTMMFWYRQQPGQSLTLIATANQGSEATYESGFVIDKFPISRPNLTFSTLTVSNMSPEDSSIYLCSAGESLDGKYFGPGTRLLVL.

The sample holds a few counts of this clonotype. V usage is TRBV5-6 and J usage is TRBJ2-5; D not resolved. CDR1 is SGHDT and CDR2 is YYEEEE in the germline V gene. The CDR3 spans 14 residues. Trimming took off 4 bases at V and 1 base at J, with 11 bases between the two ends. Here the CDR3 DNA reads TGTGCCAGCAGCCCAGTCGGGTTCCAAGAGACCCAGTACTTC. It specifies CASSPVGFQETQYF.

The chain's CDR3 is CASSQDGSGYYNEQFF. The CDR3 DNA reads TGTGCCAGCAGCCAAGATGGTAGCGGGTACTACAATGAGCAGTTCTTC. The chain uses TRBV14 and TRBJ2-1, with 7 bases fitting TRBD2. The CDR3 spans 16 residues. The J segment lost 3 bases and the V segment lost 0 bases, leaving 5 bases of the junction unmatched. Germline assignment: CDR1 SGHDN and CDR2 FVKESK.

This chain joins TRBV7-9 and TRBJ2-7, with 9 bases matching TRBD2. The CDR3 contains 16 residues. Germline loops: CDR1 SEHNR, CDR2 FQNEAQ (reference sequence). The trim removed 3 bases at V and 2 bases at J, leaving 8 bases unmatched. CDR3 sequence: CASSLSPAGGPYEQYF. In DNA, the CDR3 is TGTGCCAGCAGCTTGAGTCCAGCGGGAGGTCCCTACGAGCAGTACTTC.

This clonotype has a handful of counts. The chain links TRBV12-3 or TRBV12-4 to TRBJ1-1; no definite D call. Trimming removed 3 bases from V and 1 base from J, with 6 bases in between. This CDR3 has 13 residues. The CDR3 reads CASSFLQNTEAFF. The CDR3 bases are TGTGCCAGCAGTTTCCTGCAGAACACTGAAGCTTTCTTT.

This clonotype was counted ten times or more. CDR3 in DNA: TGTGCCAGCAGACGGGACAGGGGAAGAGATGAGCAGTTCTTC. The encoded protein is CASRRDRGRDEQFF. The V gene is TRBV7-2, the J gene TRBJ2-1, with TRBD1 identical over 10 bases. The CDR3 is 14 amino acids. Germline CDR1 and CDR2: SGHTA and FQGNSA. The V segment lost 6 bases and the J segment 8 bases; nucleotides outside the gene matches: 7.

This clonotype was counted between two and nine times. CDR3 bases: TGTGCCAGCCTTCGGGTGTCAGCAGATACGCAGTATTTT. It is translated as CASLRVSADTQYF. The chain recombines TRBV2 with TRBJ2-3; D not resolved. The CDR3 runs 13 residues. Between the trimmed V and J ends, which lost 8 bases and 4 bases, there was a span of 13 bases. The germline CDR1 and CDR2 sequences are SNHLY and FYNNEI.

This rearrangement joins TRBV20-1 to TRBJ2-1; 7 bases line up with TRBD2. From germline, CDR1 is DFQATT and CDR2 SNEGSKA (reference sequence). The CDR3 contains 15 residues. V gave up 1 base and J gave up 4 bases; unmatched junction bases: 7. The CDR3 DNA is TGCAGTGCTAGAGGGCCAGCGGGACCTTACAATGAGCAGTTCTTC. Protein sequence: CSARGPAGPYNEQFF.

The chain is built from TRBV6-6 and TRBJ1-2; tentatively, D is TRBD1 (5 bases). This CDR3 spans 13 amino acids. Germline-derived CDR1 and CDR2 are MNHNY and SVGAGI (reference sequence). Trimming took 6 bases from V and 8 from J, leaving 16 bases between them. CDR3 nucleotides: TGTGCCAGCAGCTCCGACAGTGTGTCAGGCTACACCTTC. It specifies CASSSDSVSGYTF.

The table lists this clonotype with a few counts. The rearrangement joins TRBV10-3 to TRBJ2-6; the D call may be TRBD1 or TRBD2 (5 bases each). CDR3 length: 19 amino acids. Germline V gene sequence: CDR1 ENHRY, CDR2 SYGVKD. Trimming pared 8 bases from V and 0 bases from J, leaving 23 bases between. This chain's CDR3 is CAIGYWVGDFISGANVLTF. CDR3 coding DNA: TGTGCCATCGGGTATTGGGTGGGGGATTTCATCTCTGGGGCCAACGTCCTGACTTTC.

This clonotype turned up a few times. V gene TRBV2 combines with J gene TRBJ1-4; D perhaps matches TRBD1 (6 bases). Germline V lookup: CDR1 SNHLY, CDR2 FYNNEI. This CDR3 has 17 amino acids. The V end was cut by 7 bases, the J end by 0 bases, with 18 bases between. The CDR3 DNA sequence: TGTGCCAGCACCGAAGGGGGGCCGTTAGCAACTAATGAAAAACTGTTTTTT. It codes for CASTEGGPLATNEKLFF.

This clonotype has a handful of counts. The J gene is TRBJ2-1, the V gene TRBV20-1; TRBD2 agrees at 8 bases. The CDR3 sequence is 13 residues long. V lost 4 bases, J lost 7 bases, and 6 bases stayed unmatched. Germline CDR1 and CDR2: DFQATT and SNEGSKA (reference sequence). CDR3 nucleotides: TGCAGTGCTACCGGGACTAGTCTGAATGAGCAGTTCTTC. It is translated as CSATGTSLNEQFF.

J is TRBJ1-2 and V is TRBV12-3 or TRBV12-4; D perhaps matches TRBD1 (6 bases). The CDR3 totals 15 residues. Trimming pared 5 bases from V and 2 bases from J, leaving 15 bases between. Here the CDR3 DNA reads TGTGCCAGCAGTCCCCCCGGGGGCCCCAACTATGGCTACACCTTC. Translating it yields CASSPPGGPNYGYTF.

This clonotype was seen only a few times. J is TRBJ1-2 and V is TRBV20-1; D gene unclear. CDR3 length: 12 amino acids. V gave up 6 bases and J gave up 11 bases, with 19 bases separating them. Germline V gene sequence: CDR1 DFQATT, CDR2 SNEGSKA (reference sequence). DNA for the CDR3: TGCAGTGCCCGAACCGATACCCAGATGTACACCTTC. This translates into CSARTDTQMYTF.

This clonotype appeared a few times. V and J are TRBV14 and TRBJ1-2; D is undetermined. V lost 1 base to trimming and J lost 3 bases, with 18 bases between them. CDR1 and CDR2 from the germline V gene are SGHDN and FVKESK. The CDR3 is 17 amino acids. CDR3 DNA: TGTGCCAGCAGCCAAGCTCCCTTGGGCGTGGGAGACTATGGCTACACCTTC. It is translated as CASSQAPLGVGDYGYTF.

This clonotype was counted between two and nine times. In DNA, the CDR3 is TGCGCCAGCAGCCTAAGACAGGGCACTAATTCACCCCTCCACTTT. The encoded protein is CASSLRQGTNSPLHF. This rearrangement joins TRBV5-1 to TRBJ1-6, with 7 bases aligning to TRBD1. Trimming cost V 4 bases and J 6 bases; bases outside gene matches: 7. Germline values: CDR1 SGHRS, CDR2 YFSETQ. The CDR3 has 15 residues. The variable domain in full, completed from reference TRBV5-1 and TRBJ1-6, reads KAGVTQTPRYLIKTRGQQVTLSCSPISGHRSVSWYQQTPGQGLQFLFEYFSETQRNKGNFPGRFSGRQFSNSRSEMNVSTLELGDSALYLCASSLRQGTNSPLHFGNGTRLTVT.

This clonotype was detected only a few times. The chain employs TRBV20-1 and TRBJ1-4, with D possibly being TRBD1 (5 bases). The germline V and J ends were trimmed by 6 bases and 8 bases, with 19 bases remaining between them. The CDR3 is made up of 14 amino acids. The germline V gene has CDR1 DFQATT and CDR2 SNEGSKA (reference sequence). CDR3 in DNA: TGCAGTGCCCCCGACCCGATCAGGGTCGAAAAACTGTTTTTT. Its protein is CSAPDPIRVEKLFF.

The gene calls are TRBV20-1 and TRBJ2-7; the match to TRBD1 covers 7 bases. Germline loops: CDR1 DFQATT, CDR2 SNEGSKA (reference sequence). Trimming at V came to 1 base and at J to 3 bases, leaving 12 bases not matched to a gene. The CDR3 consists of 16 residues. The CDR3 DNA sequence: TGCAGTGCTAGAGGTCTATCCCGGGACAGCTACTACGAGCAGTACTTC. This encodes CSARGLSRDSYYEQYF.

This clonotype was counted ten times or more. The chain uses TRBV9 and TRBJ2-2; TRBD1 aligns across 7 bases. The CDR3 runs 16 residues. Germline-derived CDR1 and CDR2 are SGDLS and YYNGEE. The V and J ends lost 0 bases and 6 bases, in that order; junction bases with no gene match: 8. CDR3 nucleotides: TGTGCCAGCAGCGTAGGGCCCCTGACAGGGTCCGGGGAGCTGTTTTTT. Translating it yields CASSVGPLTGSGELFF. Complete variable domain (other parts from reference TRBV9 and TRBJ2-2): DSGVTQTPKHLITATGQRVTLRCSPRSGDLSVYWYQQSLDQGLQFLIQYYNGEERAKGNILERFSAQQFPDLHSELNLSSLELGDSALYFCASSVGPLTGSGELFFGEGSRLTVL.

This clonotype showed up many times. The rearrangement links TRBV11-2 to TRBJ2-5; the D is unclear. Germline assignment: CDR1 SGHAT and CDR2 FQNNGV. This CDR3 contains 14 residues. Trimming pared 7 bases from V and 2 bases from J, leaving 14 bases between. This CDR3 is CASNPRGLQETQYF. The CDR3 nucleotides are TGTGCCAGCAACCCCCGAGGCCTACAAGAGACCCAGTACTTC.